These 9 T cell receptor beta chains originate from one sample sequenced in a study of early T cells in non-severe SARS-CoV-2 infection (dated by TCRdb to 2020 to 2023). The method was 5' RACE. The sample was run on a NextSeq 500. Using fastp at Q25 and MiXCR, TCRdb reprocessed the public reads and kept productive beta chains. CDR3 protein duplicates are merged, each entry listing the most common genes and DNA. This sample has tens of thousands of distinct CDR3 sequences in its table, and roughly an eighth of those were observed once. In total, the top ten clones hold 5% to 8% of the sample. The material sequenced was whole blood. The receptor set was obtained from an adult who was a healthcare worker with PCR-confirmed SARS-CoV-2 infection or an uninfected control (not recorded which).

Only a few counts were recorded for this clonotype. V gene TRBV7-9 combines with J gene TRBJ2-1; no firm D call. V lost 7 bases and J 8 bases, leaving 0 bases between the germline ends. Germline V CDR1 and CDR2: SEHNR, FQNEAQ (reference sequence). This CDR3 comprises 8 residues. The CDR3 spells CASNEQFF. CDR3 bases: TGTGCCAGCAATGAGCAGTTCTTC. Combining the CDR3 with reference TRBV7-9 and TRBJ2-1 gives the whole variable domain DTGVSQNPRHKITKRGQNVTFRCDPISEHNRLYWYRQTLGQGPEFLTYFQNEAQLEKSRLLSDRFSAERPKGSFSTLEIQRTEQGDSAMYLCASNEQFFGPGTRLTVL.

In this sample, this clonotype turned up a few times. The V gene is TRBV6-5, the J gene TRBJ2-7; D is unclear. The CDR3 is made up of 14 amino acids. Trimming took off 0 bases at V and 1 base at J, with 7 bases between the two ends. From germline, CDR1 is MNHEY and CDR2 SVGAGI. The CDR3 DNA sequence: TGTGCCAGCAGTTACTCGGCAAATTCCTACGAGCAGTACTTC. This sequence encodes CASSYSANSYEQYF.

This clonotype was detected only a few times. The chain carries TRBV12-3 or TRBV12-4 and TRBJ1-1, with TRBD1 matching over 7 bases. V dropped 6 bases and J dropped 4; count of bases not matched to a gene: 11. CDR3 length: 15 residues. The CDR3 is CASSQNRQGGTEAFF. The CDR3 region has the DNA TGTGCCAGCAGCCAGAACCGACAGGGAGGCACTGAAGCTTTCTTT.

CDR3 bases: TGTGCCAGCAGCTTATGGCAGGCAGGGGTTCAGCCCCAGCATTTT. This gives the protein CASSLWQAGVQPQHF. V and J are TRBV7-2 and TRBJ1-5; weak D call: TRBD1 (6 bases). Deletions cut 2 bases from V and 6 bases from J, with 14 bases between. The germline gives CDR1 SGHTA, CDR2 FQGNSA. The CDR3 extends over 15 amino acids.

This clonotype was recorded a few times. J is TRBJ2-7 and V is TRBV10-3; D remains ambiguous. Trimming took off 2 bases at V and 2 bases at J, with 1 base between the two ends. Germline V gene lookup returns CDR1 ENHRY and CDR2 SYGVKD. This CDR3 spans 11 amino acids. DNA of the CDR3: TGTGCCATCAGTGAGGCCTACGAGCAGTACTTC. It codes for CAISEAYEQYF.

The chain has TRBV12-3 or TRBV12-4 and TRBJ2-3; weak D call: TRBD2 (5 bases). The CDR3 consists of 14 residues. Trimming pared 3 bases from V and 7 bases from J, leaving 14 bases between. The CDR3, as DNA: TGTGCCAGCAGTTTTTACGGGAACATAAATACGCAGTATTTT. Translation: CASSFYGNINTQYF.

At least ten counts were recorded for this clonotype. The rearrangement links TRBV20-1 to TRBJ2-3, with D maybe TRBD2 (6 bases). V lost 5 bases and J lost 6, with 9 bases in between. The CDR3 runs to 11 residues. CDR1 and CDR2 from the germline V gene are DFQATT and SNEGSKA (reference sequence). The CDR3 nucleotides are TGCAGTGCTTCCCGGGAGGATACGCAGTATTTT. It specifies CSASREDTQYF.

This clonotype was counted at least ten times. V is TRBV5-1 and J is TRBJ2-7; 10 nucleotides agree with TRBD1. The CDR3 length is 20 residues. The V segment lost 4 bases and the J segment 1 base; nucleotides outside the gene matches: 20. CDR1 is SGHRS and CDR2 is YFSETQ in the germline V gene. The CDR3 reads CASSKGTGVFQRDASYEQYF. The DNA of the CDR3 is TGCGCCAGCAGCAAAGGGACAGGGGTCTTCCAGCGGGACGCTTCCTACGAGCAGTACTTC.

The V and J genes are TRBV6-2 or TRBV6-3 and TRBJ2-3; D remains unclear. The CDR3 sequence is 13 residues long. Germline CDR1 is MNHEY and CDR2 is SVGEGT. Trimming shortened V by 6 bases and J by 0 bases, and 7 bases separated the two germline ends. The CDR3 here is CASRPTSTDTQYF. The CDR3 DNA reads as TGTGCCAGCAGGCCCACTAGCACAGATACGCAGTATTTT.